This TCR beta chain was obtained from a study of blood T cell repertoires in COVID-19. Study-wide context: Sites in the United States, Italy and Spain provided acute and convalescent COVID-19 samples.

The authors' processing: By means of reference gene primer amplification, nucleated cell counts were estimated. The method was immunoSEQ multiplex PCR; TCRdb's version includes in-frame clones alone and lacks a portion of them. V, J and clone size were drawn from that table, and D and trimming were deduced from the DNA. The sample includes more than 150,000 clones, 81% seen only once; the top ten take 10% to 15%. Trimming shortened V by 1 base and J by 5 bases, and 11 bases separated the two germline ends. In germline, CDR1 is LNHNV, CDR2 YYDKDF (reference sequence). This CDR3 has 14 residues. Specimen: peripheral blood. This clonotype originated in a woman of 80 years or more with COVID-19, enrolled during active disease. The chain employs TRBV15 and TRBJ1-2; D is unclear. CDR3 DNA: TGTGCCACCAGCAGAGTGTACAGCGGGTATGGCTACACCTTC. The encoded protein is CATSRVYSGYGYTF.